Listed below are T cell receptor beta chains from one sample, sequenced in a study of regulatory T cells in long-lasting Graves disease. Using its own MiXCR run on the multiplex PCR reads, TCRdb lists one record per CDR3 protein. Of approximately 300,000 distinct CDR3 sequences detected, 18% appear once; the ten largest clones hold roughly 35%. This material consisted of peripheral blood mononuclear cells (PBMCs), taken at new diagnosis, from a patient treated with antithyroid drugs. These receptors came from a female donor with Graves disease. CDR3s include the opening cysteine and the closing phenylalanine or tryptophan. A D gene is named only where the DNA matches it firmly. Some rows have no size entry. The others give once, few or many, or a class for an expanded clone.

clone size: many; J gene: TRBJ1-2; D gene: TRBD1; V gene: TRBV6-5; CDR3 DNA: TGTGCCAGCAGTTACTCTATGTGGGACAGGGGACGCGGAAATGGCTACACCTTC; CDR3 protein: CASSYSMWDRGRGNGYTF
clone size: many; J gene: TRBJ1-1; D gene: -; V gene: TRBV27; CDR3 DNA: TGTGCCAGCAGTACATATGGGGGGGGATACATGAACACTGAAGCTTTCTTT; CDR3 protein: CASSTYGGGYMNTEAFF
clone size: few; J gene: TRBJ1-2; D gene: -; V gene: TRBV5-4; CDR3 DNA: TGTGCCAGCAGCTCATTCAGGGTCCGCGGCTACACCTTC; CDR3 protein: CASSSFRVRGYTF
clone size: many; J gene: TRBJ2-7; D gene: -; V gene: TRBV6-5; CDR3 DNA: TGTGCCAGCAGTTACGGGAGAACCTACGAGCAGTACTTC; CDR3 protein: CASSYGRTYEQYF
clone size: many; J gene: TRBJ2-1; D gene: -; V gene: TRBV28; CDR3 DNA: TGTGCCAGCAGTTTAACCCCGCCCGACGCTCCCTACAATGAGCAGTTCTTC; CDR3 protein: CASSLTPPDAPYNEQFF
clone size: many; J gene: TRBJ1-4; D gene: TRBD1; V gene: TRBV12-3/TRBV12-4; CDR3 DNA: TGTGCCAGCAGTTTGGACAGGGTTTATGAAAAACTGCTTTTT; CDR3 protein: CASSLDRVYEKLLF
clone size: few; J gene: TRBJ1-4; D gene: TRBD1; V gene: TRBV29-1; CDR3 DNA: TGCAGCGTAGAGACAGGGGCTGGTGAAAAACCGTTTTTT; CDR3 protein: CSVETGAGEKPFF
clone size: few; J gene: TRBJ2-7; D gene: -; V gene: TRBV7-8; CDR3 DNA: TGTGCCAGCAGCTTAGCATCTCGAAACTCCTACGAGCAGTACTTC; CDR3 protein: CASSLASRNSYEQYF
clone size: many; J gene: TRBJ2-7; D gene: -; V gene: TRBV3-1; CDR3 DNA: TGTGCCAGCAGCCAAGGTCTGGACAGTTCCTACGAGCAGTACTTC; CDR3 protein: CASSQGLDSSYEQYF
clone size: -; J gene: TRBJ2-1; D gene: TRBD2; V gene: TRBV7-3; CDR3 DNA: TGTGCCAGCAGCTTACTGGCGGGAGAGTACAATGAGCAGTTCTTC; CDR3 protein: CASSLLAGEYNEQFF
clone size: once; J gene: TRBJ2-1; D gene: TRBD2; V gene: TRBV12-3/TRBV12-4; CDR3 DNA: TGTGCCAGCAGTTTCATAGCGGGAAGCAATGAGCAGTTCTTC; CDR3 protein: CASSFIAGSNEQFF
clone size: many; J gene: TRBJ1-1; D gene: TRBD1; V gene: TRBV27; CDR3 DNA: TGTGCCAGCAGTTTATCCCCGACAGGGGGCAACACTGAAGCTTTCTTT; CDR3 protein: CASSLSPTGGNTEAFF
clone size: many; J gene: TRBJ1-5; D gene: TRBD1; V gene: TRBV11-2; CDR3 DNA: TGTGCCAGCAGCTTAGCAGGGGGCGGAGGGCCCCAGCATTTT; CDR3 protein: CASSLAGGGGPQHF
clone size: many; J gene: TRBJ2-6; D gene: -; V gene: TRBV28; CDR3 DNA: TGTGCCAGCAGTTCCTTAGGGGGGGGGGCCAACGTCCTGACTTTC; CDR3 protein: CASSSLGGGANVLTF
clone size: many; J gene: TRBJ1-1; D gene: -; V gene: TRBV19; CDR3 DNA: TGTGCCAGTAGTATGGTAGCGAACACTGAAGCTTTCTTT; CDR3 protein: CASSMVANTEAFF
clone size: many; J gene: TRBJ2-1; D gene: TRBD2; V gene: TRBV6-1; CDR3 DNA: TGTGCCAGCAGTGATGGGACTAGCGGGAGGGCCTATGAGCAGTTCTTC; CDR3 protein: CASSDGTSGRAYEQFF
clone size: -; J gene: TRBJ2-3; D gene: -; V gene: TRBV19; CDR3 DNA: TGTGCCAGTAGTCCTAGGGTGACCCAGGCGGTTGGAGATACGCAGTATTTT; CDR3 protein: CASSPRVTQAVGDTQYF
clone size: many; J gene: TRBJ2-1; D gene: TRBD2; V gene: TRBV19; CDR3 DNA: TGTGCCAGTAGTATTGCCCCCATCGGACTAGCGGGGGCCAATGAGCAGTTCTTC; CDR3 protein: CASSIAPIGLAGANEQFF
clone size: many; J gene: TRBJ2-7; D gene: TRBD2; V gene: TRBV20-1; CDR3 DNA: TGCAGTGCTAGAGATTACCGACGGGAGGGCACCTACGAGCAGTACTTC; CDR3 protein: CSARDYRREGTYEQYF
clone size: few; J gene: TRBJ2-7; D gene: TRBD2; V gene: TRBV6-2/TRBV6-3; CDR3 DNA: TGTGCCAGCAGAGCCCCCGGGACTAGCTCCTACGAGCAGTACTTC; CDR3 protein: CASRAPGTSSYEQYF
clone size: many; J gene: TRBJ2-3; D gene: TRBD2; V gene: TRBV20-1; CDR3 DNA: TGCAGTGCTAGGGGGACTAGCGGGAAAGACGATACGCAGTATTTT; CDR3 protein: CSARGTSGKDDTQYF
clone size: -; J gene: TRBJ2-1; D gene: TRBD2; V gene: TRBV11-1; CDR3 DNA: TGTGCCAGCAGCCAGGGACTAGCGGGAGGGGATGAGCAGTTCTTC; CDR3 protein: CASSQGLAGGDEQFF
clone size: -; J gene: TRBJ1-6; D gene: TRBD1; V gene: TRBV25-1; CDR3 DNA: TGTGCCAGCAGTGAATACCTCAGGGGGCGCCGAAATTCACCCCTCCACTTT; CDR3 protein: CASSEYLRGRRNSPLHF
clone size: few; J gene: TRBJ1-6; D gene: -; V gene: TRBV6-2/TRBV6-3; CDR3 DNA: TGTGCCAGCAGTAGGGGGGTAAATAATTCACCCCTCCACTTT; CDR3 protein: CASSRGVNNSPLHF
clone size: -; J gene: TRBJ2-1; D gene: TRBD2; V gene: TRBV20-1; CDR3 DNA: TGCAGCGGAATAGCGGGAGGGTGGGGCTGGAATGAGCAGTTCTTC; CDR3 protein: CSGIAGGWGWNEQFF
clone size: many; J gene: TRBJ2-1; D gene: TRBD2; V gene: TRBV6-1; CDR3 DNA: TGTGCCAGCAGTGACGGACTAGGGGTGCAGTTCGAGCAGTTCTTC; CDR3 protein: CASSDGLGVQFEQFF
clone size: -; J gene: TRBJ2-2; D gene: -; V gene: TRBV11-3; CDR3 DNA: TGTGCCAGCAGCTTTCGCCCTATCGGGGCCGGGGAGCTGTTTTTT; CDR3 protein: CASSFRPIGAGELFF
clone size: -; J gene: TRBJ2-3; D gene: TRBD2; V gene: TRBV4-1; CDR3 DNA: TGCGCCAGCAATCGAGCGGGAGATGCAGATACGCAGTATTTT; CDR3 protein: CASNRAGDADTQYF
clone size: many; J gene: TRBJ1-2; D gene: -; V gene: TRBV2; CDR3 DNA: TGTGCCAGCAGACGCGCAGGGAACTATGGCTACACCTTC; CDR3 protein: CASRRAGNYGYTF
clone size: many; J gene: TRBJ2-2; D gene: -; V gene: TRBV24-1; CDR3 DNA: TGTGCCACCAGTGATTCGTCAGGGGCTACCGGGGAGCTGTTTTTT; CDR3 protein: CATSDSSGATGELFF
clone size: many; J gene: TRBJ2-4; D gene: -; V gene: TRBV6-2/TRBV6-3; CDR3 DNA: TGTGCCAGCAGTTACCCCGGGGAACTAGCCAAAAACATTCAGTACTTC; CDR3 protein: CASSYPGELAKNIQYF
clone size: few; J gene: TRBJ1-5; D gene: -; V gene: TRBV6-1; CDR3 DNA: TGTGCCAGCAGTCAAACACTAAGCAATCAGCCCCAGCATTTT; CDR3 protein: CASSQTLSNQPQHF
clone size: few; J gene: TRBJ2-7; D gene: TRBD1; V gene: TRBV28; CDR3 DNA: TGTGCCAGCAGCTCTGGGACAGGTTGGGGCGAGCAGTACTTC; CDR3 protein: CASSSGTGWGEQYF
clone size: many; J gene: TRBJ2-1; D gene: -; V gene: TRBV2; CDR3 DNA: TGTGCCAGCAAGGGCACTAGGCGGTACAATGAGCAGTTCTTC; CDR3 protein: CASKGTRRYNEQFF
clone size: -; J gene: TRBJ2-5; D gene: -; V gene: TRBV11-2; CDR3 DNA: TGTGCCAGCAGCCCCCACGAGACCCAGTACTTC; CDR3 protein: CASSPHETQYF
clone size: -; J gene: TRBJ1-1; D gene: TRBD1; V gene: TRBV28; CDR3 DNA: TGTGCTAGCCGGGACAGGTCGATGAACACTGAAGCTTTCTTT; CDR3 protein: CASRDRSMNTEAFF
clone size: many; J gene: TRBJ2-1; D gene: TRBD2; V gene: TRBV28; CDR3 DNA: TGTGCCAGCATGCCTCCGGGACTAGCGGGACACAATGAGCAGTTCTTC; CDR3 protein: CASMPPGLAGHNEQFF
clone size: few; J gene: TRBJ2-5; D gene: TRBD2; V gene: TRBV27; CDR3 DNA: TGTGCCAGCAGTTTGGGACCGGGACTAGCGGTATCCCAGTACTTC; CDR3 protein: CASSLGPGLAVSQYF
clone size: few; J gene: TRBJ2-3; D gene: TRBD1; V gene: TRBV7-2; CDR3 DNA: TGTGCCAGCAGCTCAGGGACAGGGCGAGGGGGAGCAGATACGCAGTATTTT; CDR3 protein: CASSSGTGRGGADTQYF
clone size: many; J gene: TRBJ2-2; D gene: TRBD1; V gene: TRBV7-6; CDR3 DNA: TGTGCCAGCAGCTTAGAGGGACAGGGGTTGGGAAGCACCGGGGAGCTGTTTTTT; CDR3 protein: CASSLEGQGLGSTGELFF
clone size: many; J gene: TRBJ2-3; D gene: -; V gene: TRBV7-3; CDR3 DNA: TGTGCCAGCAGCCCCCCAGGGGGACTCGCCACAGATACGCAGTATTTT; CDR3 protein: CASSPPGGLATDTQYF
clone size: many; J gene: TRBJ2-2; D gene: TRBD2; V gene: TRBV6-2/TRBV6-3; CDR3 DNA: TGTGCCAGCACGGGACTGGCGGGAGACCCCGGGGAGCTGTTTTTT; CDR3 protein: CASTGLAGDPGELFF
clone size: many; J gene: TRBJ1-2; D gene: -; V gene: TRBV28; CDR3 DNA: TGTGCCAGCCGACCTGCTGGGCCTAAAAATACCTATGGCTACACCTTC; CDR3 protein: CASRPAGPKNTYGYTF
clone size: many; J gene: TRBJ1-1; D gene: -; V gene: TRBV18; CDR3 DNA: TGTGCCAGCTCACCGAACCTAGATGCAGCTTTCTTT; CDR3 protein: CASSPNLDAAFF
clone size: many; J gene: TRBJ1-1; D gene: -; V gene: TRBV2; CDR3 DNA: TGTGCCAGCTCGCGGTCGAACACTGAAGCTTTCTTT; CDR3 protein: CASSRSNTEAFF
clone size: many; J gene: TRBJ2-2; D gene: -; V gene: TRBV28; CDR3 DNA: TGTGCCAGCAGTATGTCCTACCCGAACACCGGGGAGCTGTTTTTT; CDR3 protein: CASSMSYPNTGELFF
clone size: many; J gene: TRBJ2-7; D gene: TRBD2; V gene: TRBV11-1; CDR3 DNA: TGTGCCAGCAGCTTAGTAGCGGGAGGCTTGGTTTACGAGCAGTACTTC; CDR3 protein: CASSLVAGGLVYEQYF
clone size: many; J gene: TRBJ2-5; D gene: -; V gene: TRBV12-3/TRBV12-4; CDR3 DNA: TGTGCCAGCAGACCCGGGACTTACCAAGAGACCCAGTACTTC; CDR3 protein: CASRPGTYQETQYF
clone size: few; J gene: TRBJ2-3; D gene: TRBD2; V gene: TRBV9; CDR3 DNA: TGTGCCAGCAGCCCAGAAGTAGCGGGAGGCATTGGCACAGATACGCAGTATTTT; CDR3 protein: CASSPEVAGGIGTDTQYF
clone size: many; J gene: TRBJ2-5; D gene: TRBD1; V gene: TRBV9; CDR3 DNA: TGTGCCAGCAGCGAACAGGGGAAGGGGCAAGAGACCCAGTACTTC; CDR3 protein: CASSEQGKGQETQYF
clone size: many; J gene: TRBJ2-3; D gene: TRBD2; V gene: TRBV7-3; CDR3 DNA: TGTGCCAGCAGCCGCGGGAGTCGGGAGATTGATACGCAGTATTTT; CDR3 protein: CASSRGSREIDTQYF
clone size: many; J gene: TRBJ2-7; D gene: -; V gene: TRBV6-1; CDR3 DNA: TGTGCCAGCAGTGAACAGGGCGCTGCCCCCCAGCAGTACTTC; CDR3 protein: CASSEQGAAPQQYF
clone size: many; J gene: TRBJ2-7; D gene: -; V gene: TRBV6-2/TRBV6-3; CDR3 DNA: TGTGCCAGCAGTTACAGGGATCGCTCCTACGAGCAGTACTTC; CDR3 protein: CASSYRDRSYEQYF
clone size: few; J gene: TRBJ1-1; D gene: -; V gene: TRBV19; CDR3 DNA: TGTGCCAGTAGTGGACGGGGGGCGAGCACTGAAGCTTTCTTT; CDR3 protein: CASSGRGASTEAFF
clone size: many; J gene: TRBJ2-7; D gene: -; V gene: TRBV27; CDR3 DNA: TGTGCCAGCAGCGGATTTAACTCCTACGAGCAGTACTTC; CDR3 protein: CASSGFNSYEQYF